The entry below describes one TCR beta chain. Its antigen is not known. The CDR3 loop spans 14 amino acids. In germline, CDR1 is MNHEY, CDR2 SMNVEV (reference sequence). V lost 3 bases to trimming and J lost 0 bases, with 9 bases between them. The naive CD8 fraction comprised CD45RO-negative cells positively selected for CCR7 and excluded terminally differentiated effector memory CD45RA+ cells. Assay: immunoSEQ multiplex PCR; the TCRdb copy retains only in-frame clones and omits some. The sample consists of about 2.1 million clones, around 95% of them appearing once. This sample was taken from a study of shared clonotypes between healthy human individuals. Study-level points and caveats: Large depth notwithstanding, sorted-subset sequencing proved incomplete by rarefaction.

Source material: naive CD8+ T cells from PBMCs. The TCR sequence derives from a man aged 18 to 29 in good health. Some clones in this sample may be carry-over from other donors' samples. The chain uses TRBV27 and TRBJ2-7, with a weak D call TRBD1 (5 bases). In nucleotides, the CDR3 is TGTGCCAGCAGTTTGACGGACAACTCCTACGAGCAGTACTTC. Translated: CASSLTDNSYEQYF.